The 2 T cell receptor beta chains presented below share a single source sample, sequenced in a study of T cells in Graves' hyperthyroidism and ophthalmopathy. Amplification of TCR beta CDR3 regions used RNA as the template. A first-round RT-PCR of the TCR CDR3 used the HTBI primer set. One entry per CDR3 protein, called by TCRdb with MiXCR from the multiplex PCR reads. The sample consists of over 500,000 distinct CDR3 sequences, about a sixth of them appearing once. The specimen sequenced was blood. Receptors were obtained from a woman aged 18-29 years with Graves' ophthalmopathy.

This clonotype was seen many times. J is TRBJ1-5 and V is TRBV7-2; TRBD1 matches 8 bases. The CDR3 has 15 residues. Germline-derived CDR1 and CDR2 are SGHTA and FQGNSA. J lost 5 bases, V lost 4 bases, and 7 bases had no gene match. The CDR3 is CASSYGQGRDQPQHF. CDR3 bases: TGTGCCAGCAGCTATGGACAGGGAAGGGATCAGCCCCAGCATTTT.

This clonotype was observed a handful of times. The rearrangement links TRBV27 to TRBJ2-2; 8 bases match TRBD1. The V and J ends lost 4 bases and 7 bases, in that order; junction bases with no gene match: 5. CDR3 length: 14 residues. Germline V gene lookup returns CDR1 MNHEY and CDR2 SMNVEV (reference sequence). DNA of the CDR3: TGTGCCAGCAGTTCAACAGGGGGGAACGGGGAGCTGTTTTTT. Encoded protein: CASSSTGGNGELFF.